Shown below are 14 T cell receptor beta chains from a single sample sequenced in a study of cytomegalovirus exposure and HLA in healthy donors. A multiplex PCR was run with 60 Vbeta primers and 13 Jbeta primers. Sequencing was performed with immunoSEQ multiplex PCR; in TCRdb, only in-frame clones are kept and a portion is missing. Here the sample spans about 170,000 clones, around four fifths being singletons. What was sequenced was PBMCs. These receptors originate from a female donor in good health and CMV-seronegative.

The V and J genes are TRBV21-1 and TRBJ2-7; the table gives TRBD1 as D, unverified against the DNA. TRBV21-1 is described as a pseudogene. The CDR3 loop spans 14 amino acids. CDR3 amino acids: CASSKVKGKDEQYF. The DNA of the CDR3 is TGTGCCAGCAGCAAAGTGAAGGGGAAGGACGAGCAGTACTTC.

The chain employs TRBV6-5 and TRBJ1-2; TRBD1 matches 9 bases. The CDR3 sequence is 14 residues long. After removal of 6 bases from V and 4 bases from J, the junction contained 6 bases not matched to a gene. Germline assignment: CDR1 MNHEY and CDR2 SVGAGI. The CDR3 coding sequence is TGTGCCAGCAGCTCGGACAGGGGCGGCTATGGCTACACCTTC. Protein sequence: CASSSDRGGYGYTF.

The chain links TRBV7-2 to TRBJ2-2; 7 nucleotides line up with TRBD2. The CDR3 is 14 amino acids. CDR1 and CDR2 (germline): SGHTA, FQGNSA. The ends lost 2 bases at V and 8 bases at J; junction bases unmatched: 5. In DNA, the CDR3 is TGTGCCAGCAGCTTATTTGGGGGGGGAGGGGAGCTGTTTTTT. Its protein is CASSLFGGGGELFF. Full variable domain (outside the CDR3, taken from reference TRBV7-2 and TRBJ2-2): GAGVSQSPSNKVTEKGKDVELRCDPISGHTALYWYRQSLGQGLEFLIYFQGNSAPDKSGLPSDRFSAERTGGSVSTLTIQRTQQEDSAVYLCASSLFGGGGELFFGEGSRLTVL.

The chain carries TRBV7-9 and TRBJ2-3; 9 nucleotides align to TRBD2. This CDR3 spans 15 amino acids. Germline V gene sequence: CDR1 SEHNR, CDR2 FQNEAQ (reference sequence). V lost 1 base to trimming and J lost 4 bases; unmatched junction nucleotides: 3. CDR3 DNA sequence: TGTGCCAGCAGCTTAGGCGGGGGGGGCGCAGATACGCAGTATTTT. Translating gives CASSLGGGGADTQYF.

The rearrangement uses TRBV7-8 and TRBJ2-2; 8 nucleotides match TRBD1. After removal of 6 bases from V and 3 bases from J, the junction contained 12 bases not matched to a gene. Germline V gene sequence: CDR1 SGHVS, CDR2 FQNEAQ. The CDR3 consists of 17 residues. This CDR3 is CASRTGQGGSYTGELFF. The CDR3 DNA reads TGTGCCAGCAGAACCGGACAGGGCGGTTCATACACCGGGGAGCTGTTTTTT.

The V and J genes are TRBV19 and TRBJ2-4, with a weak D call TRBD2 (6 bases). The germline V gene has CDR1 LNHDA and CDR2 SQIVND (reference sequence). The length of the CDR3 is 16 residues. The ends were cut back, 7 bases at V and 8 bases at J, with 24 bases in the middle. The CDR3 spells CASTTVGREAGYIQYF. In DNA, the CDR3 is TGTGCCAGTACTACTGTAGGGCGGGAAGCCGGGTACATTCAGTACTTC.

The chain has TRBV7-9 and TRBJ1-5; 8 nucleotides align to TRBD1. The ends lost 6 bases at V and 4 bases at J; junction bases unmatched: 5. This CDR3 has 14 residues. Germline-derived CDR1 and CDR2 are SEHNR and FQNEAQ (reference sequence). The CDR3 region has the DNA TGTGCCAGCAGACTAGGACAGGGTAATCAGCCCCAGCATTTT. Its protein is CASRLGQGNQPQHF.

V and J are TRBV29-1 and TRBJ1-3; 10 bases align to TRBD1. CDR3 length: 14 amino acids. Germline CDR1 SQVTM, CDR2 ANQGSEA. J was trimmed by 0 bases and V by 6 bases; bases with no gene match: 2. This CDR3 is CSVRTGGSGNTIYF. CDR3 sequence (DNA): TGCAGCGTGCGGACAGGGGGCTCTGGAAACACCATATATTTT. The entire variable domain, with the rest obtained from reference TRBV29-1 and TRBJ1-3, is as follows: SAVISQKPSRDICQRGTSLTIQCQVDSQVTMMFWYRQQPGQSLTLIATANQGSEATYESGFVIDKFPISRPNLTFSTLTVSNMSPEDSSIYLCSVRTGGSGNTIYFGEGSWLTVV.

V and J are TRBV19 and TRBJ2-1; tentative D call: TRBD2 (5 bases). V lost 7 bases and J lost 0, with 7 bases in between. The CDR3 totals 13 residues. Germline values: CDR1 LNHDA, CDR2 SQIVND (reference sequence). The CDR3 nucleotides are TGTGCCAGTAAGGCGGGCTCCTACAATGAGCAGTTCTTC. Protein: CASKAGSYNEQFF.

This rearrangement joins TRBV19 to TRBJ2-5; the D is unclear. The V gene's germline CDR1 is LNHDA and CDR2 SQIVND (reference sequence). Trimming removed 3 bases at V and 5 bases at J, with 13 bases between. This CDR3 contains 14 residues. CDR3 DNA sequence: TGTGCCAGTAGTATCTCGGTCGGGTGGGAGACCCAGTACTTC. Its translation: CASSISVGWETQYF. Supplemented by reference TRBV19 and TRBJ2-5, the full variable domain reads DGGITQSPKYLFRKEGQNVTLSCEQNLNHDAMYWYRQDPGQGLRLIYYSQIVNDFQKGDIAEGYSVSREKKESFPLTVTSAQKNPTAFYLCASSISVGWETQYFGPGTRLLVL.

The CDR3 DNA reads as TGTGCCAGCAGCTTGGCCGGGGGGCCTCTCTATGGCTACACCTTC. Its translation is CASSLAGGPLYGYTF. This rearrangement joins TRBV5-4 to TRBJ1-2; tentative D call: TRBD1 (6 bases). The germline V gene has CDR1 SGHNT and CDR2 YYREEE (reference sequence). V lost 0 bases to trimming and J lost 4 bases, with 13 bases between them. The CDR3 contains 15 residues. Looking up the rest from reference TRBV5-4 and TRBJ1-2 gives the full variable domain: ETGVTQSPTHLIKTRGQQVTLRCSSQSGHNTVSWYQQALGQGPQFIFQYYREEENGRGNFPPRFSGLQFPNYSSELNVNALELDDSALYLCASSLAGGPLYGYTFGSGTRLTVV.

This chain joins TRBV25-1 and TRBJ1-2; D may be TRBD1 (5 bases). Trimming removed 1 base from V and 3 bases from J, with 15 bases in between. Germline V CDR1 and CDR2: MGHDK, SYGVNS. The CDR3 covers 16 residues. The CDR3 loop reads CASSELRPGNHYGYTF. CDR3 nucleotides: TGTGCCAGCAGTGAATTACGTCCAGGGAATCACTATGGCTACACCTTC.

The chain is built from TRBV28 and TRBJ1-5, with 9 bases fitting TRBD1. V shed 3 bases, J shed 2 bases, and the junction held 2 bases outside the gene matches. Germline CDR1 reads MDHEN; CDR2 reads SYDVKM. This CDR3 has 15 amino acids. The CDR3 DNA sequence: TGTGCCAGCAGTTTGGGACAGGGTGGCAATCAGCCCCAGCATTTT. It specifies CASSLGQGGNQPQHF.

The chain links TRBV5-1 to TRBJ1-4; 7 bases line up with TRBD1. The germline CDR1 and CDR2 sequences are SGHRS and YFSETQ. V shed 3 bases and J 4 bases; nucleotides not matched to a gene: 12. This CDR3 has 17 amino acids. The CDR3 protein is CASSSGGTGVVNEKLFF. CDR3 coding DNA: TGCGCCAGCAGCTCTGGGGGCACAGGGGTGGTTAATGAAAAACTGTTTTTT.